These T cell receptor beta chains were read from a single sample in a study of shared T cell receptors in the human thymus. The method was immunoSEQ multiplex PCR; TCRdb's version includes in-frame clones alone and lacks a portion of them. The sample records 450,000 to 650,000 clones, more than 75% being singletons. The same data also went into a second study, on human thymus T cells.

Sequenced input: thymocytes. These receptors were obtained from a boy under two years old with a congenital heart defect. The CDR3 runs from the conserved cysteine through the conserved F or W. Fields, in order: clone size, J gene, V gene, D gene, CDR3 DNA, CDR3 protein. The D gene is left open where the match is weak. Expanded clones get a size class; other rows say once, few or many, or leave the size out.

size: NA
J: TRBJ1-2
V: TRBV6-1
D: TRBD1
DNA: TGTGCCAGGCGGGACAGCTATGGCTACACCTTC
CDR3: CARRDSYGYTF

size: NA
J: TRBJ1-5
V: TRBV12-5
D: TRBD1
DNA: TGTGCTAGTGGTTCCCGAGACAGGGGGCTCGGCCAGCCCCAGCATTTT
CDR3: CASGSRDRGLGQPQHF

size: NA
J: TRBJ1-4
V: TRBV7-9
D: NA
DNA: TGTGCCAGCAGCTTTTTAGTGGGCACAGGGAATGAAAAACTGTTTTTT
CDR3: CASSFLVGTGNEKLFF

size: NA
J: TRBJ2-1
V: TRBV14
D: TRBD2
DNA: TGTGCCAGCAGCCAAGATCCTGCTAGCGGGAGGGCCTACAATGAGCAGTTCTTC
CDR3: CASSQDPASGRAYNEQFF

size: NA
J: TRBJ2-1
V: TRBV13
D: TRBD2
DNA: TGTGCCAGCAGCTCGGGACTAGCGGGGGATGAGCAGTTCTTC
CDR3: CASSSGLAGDEQFF

size: few
J: TRBJ2-7
V: TRBV27
D: TRBD2
DNA: TGTGCCAGCAGTCCGTCACCGGGACTAGCGGGAGCCTACGAGCAGTACTTC
CDR3: CASSPSPGLAGAYEQYF

size: NA
J: TRBJ1-5
V: TRBV28
D: NA
DNA: TGTGCCAGCAGCACTGCTCCCAATCAGCCCCAGCATTTT
CDR3: CASSTAPNQPQHF

size: NA
J: TRBJ2-1
V: TRBV27
D: TRBD1
DNA: TGTGCCAGCAGAGACGGACAGGGCGACAATGAGCAGTTCTTC
CDR3: CASRDGQGDNEQFF

size: NA
J: TRBJ2-2
V: TRBV5-1
D: TRBD2
DNA: TGCGCCAGCAGCTTCTTTAGGGAAGCGGGAGCGATCACCGGGGAGCTGTTTTTT
CDR3: CASSFFREAGAITGELFF

size: NA
J: TRBJ1-1
V: TRBV29-1
D: NA
DNA: TGCAGCGTTCAACTTTTTATAGGGGGGGAGGGGACTGAAGCTTTCTTT
CDR3: CSVQLFIGGEGTEAFF

size: NA
J: TRBJ2-7
V: TRBV5-4
D: TRBD1
DNA: TGTGCCAGCAGCCATGACAGGGGATCCCCCTACGAGCAGTACTTC
CDR3: CASSHDRGSPYEQYF

size: NA
J: TRBJ1-1
V: TRBV11-2
D: NA
DNA: TGTGCCAGCAGCCGCCCCTTTGCCGGGGAGTCTGAAGCTTTCTTT
CDR3: CASSRPFAGESEAFF

size: NA
J: TRBJ2-7
V: TRBV28
D: NA
DNA: TGTGCCAGCAGCCCCACCCCCGGCCCGGGGGCCTACGAGCAGTACTTC
CDR3: CASSPTPGPGAYEQYF

size: NA
J: TRBJ2-5
V: TRBV2
D: NA
DNA: TGTGCCAGCGGACCGACTCCCGGGGTGGGAGAGACCCAGTACTTC
CDR3: CASGPTPGVGETQYF

size: NA
J: TRBJ1-1
V: TRBV7-6
D: TRBD1
DNA: TGTGCCAGCAGCTTCTCTCAGGGGGAGTTGACTGAAGCTTTCTTT
CDR3: CASSFSQGELTEAFF

size: NA
J: TRBJ2-7
V: TRBV5-4
D: NA
DNA: TGTGCCAGCAGCTTGGAGCCTAGCGTCGCCTACGAGCAGTACTTC
CDR3: CASSLEPSVAYEQYF

size: NA
J: TRBJ1-2
V: TRBV6-5
D: TRBD1
DNA: TGTGCCAGTGGCGGTTCACGGGACAGGGGATATGGCTACACCTTC
CDR3: CASGGSRDRGYGYTF

size: NA
J: TRBJ1-1
V: TRBV30
D: NA
DNA: TGTGCCTGGAGCGCTAACAGGGACACTGAAGCTTTCTTT
CDR3: CAWSANRDTEAFF

size: NA
J: TRBJ2-6
V: TRBV6-5
D: TRBD1
DNA: TGTGCCAGCAGTCCTGGGACAGGTGGTAAGGACCTGACTTTC
CDR3: CASSPGTGGKDLTF

size: NA
J: TRBJ1-5
V: TRBV18
D: NA
DNA: TGTGCCAGCTCACCAGTCGAATTCCGGGACACCGCGGAAGGCAATCAGCCCCAGCATTTT
CDR3: CASSPVEFRDTAEGNQPQHF

size: NA
J: TRBJ1-5
V: TRBV5-1
D: TRBD1
DNA: TGCGCCAGCAGCTTGGCTACAGGGGCGCACCAGCCCCAGCATTTT
CDR3: CASSLATGAHQPQHF

size: NA
J: TRBJ2-7
V: TRBV25-1
D: NA
DNA: TGTGCCAGCAGTGCCTCCGAGGTTCAGCGGGTCTCCTACGAGCAGTACTTC
CDR3: CASSASEVQRVSYEQYF

size: NA
J: TRBJ1-4
V: TRBV7-2
D: TRBD1
DNA: TGTGCCAGCAGCGTCAACGGGACAGAGAGTTTGACAACTAATGAAAAACTGTTTTTT
CDR3: CASSVNGTESLTTNEKLFF

size: NA
J: TRBJ1-2
V: TRBV6-1
D: NA
DNA: TGTGCCAGCAGTGAAACGTACAGGTACCGCTATGGCTACACCTTC
CDR3: CASSETYRYRYGYTF

size: NA
J: TRBJ2-7
V: TRBV29-1
D: TRBD1
DNA: TGCAGCGTTGAGGGACAGGGATTAGAGACCTCAGCCTACGAGCAGTACTTC
CDR3: CSVEGQGLETSAYEQYF

size: once
J: TRBJ2-1
V: TRBV4-2
D: TRBD2
DNA: TGTGCCAGCAGCCAAGGTAATCGACTAGCGTGCAATGAGCAGTTCTTC
CDR3: CASSQGNRLACNEQFF

size: NA
J: TRBJ1-4
V: TRBV29-1
D: TRBD1
DNA: TGCAGCGTTGGTCAGGGGGATGAAAAACTGTTTTTT
CDR3: CSVGQGDEKLFF

size: NA
J: TRBJ2-5
V: TRBV5-6
D: TRBD1
DNA: TGTGCCAGCAGCTCCCCAGTCGGCGACAGGGGAGAGACCCAGTACTTC
CDR3: CASSSPVGDRGETQYF

size: NA
J: TRBJ1-2
V: TRBV6-1
D: NA
DNA: TGTGCCAGCAGTGAGCAACAGGCTCCTAACTATGGCTACACCTTC
CDR3: CASSEQQAPNYGYTF

size: few
J: TRBJ1-3
V: TRBV9
D: TRBD1
DNA: TGTGCCAGCAGCGCAGGACAGGGGGTGGGAAACACCATATATTTT
CDR3: CASSAGQGVGNTIYF

size: few
J: TRBJ1-2
V: TRBV6-6
D: NA
DNA: TGTGCCAGCAGGGCAAGGGGCGGTAACTATGGCTACACCTTC
CDR3: CASRARGGNYGYTF

size: NA
J: TRBJ2-7
V: TRBV6-1
D: NA
DNA: TGTGCCAGCAGTGGTCGAGCGGTTACCTACGAGCAGTACTTC
CDR3: CASSGRAVTYEQYF

size: few
J: TRBJ2-7
V: TRBV27
D: TRBD2
DNA: TGTGCCAGCAGCCCCCCGGGGACTAGCGGGAGCCGACCCTACGAGCAGTACTTC
CDR3: CASSPPGTSGSRPYEQYF

size: few
J: TRBJ2-3
V: TRBV21-1
D: NA
DNA: TGTGCCAGCAGCAAAGGCATGGGCGGGAGGGAGACAGATACGCAGTATTTT
CDR3: CASSKGMGGRETDTQYF

size: NA
J: TRBJ1-4
V: TRBV2
D: NA
DNA: TGTGCCAGCAGTCAAGAAGGTCGGGGGGGGAATGAAAAACTGTTTTTT
CDR3: CASSQEGRGGNEKLFF

size: NA
J: TRBJ2-1
V: TRBV30
D: TRBD1
DNA: TGTGCCTGGACGCGCACAGGGGGACTCAGGGATGAGCAGTTCTTC
CDR3: CAWTRTGGLRDEQFF

size: few
J: TRBJ2-1
V: TRBV18
D: TRBD2
DNA: TGTGCCAGCTTTACTGGCCTAGCGGGCTACAATGAGCAGTTCTTC
CDR3: CASFTGLAGYNEQFF